These 28 T cell receptor beta chains share one sample of origin, sequenced in a study of spatial heterogeneity in lung cancer. Overall study results and limits: In tumors, expanded intratumoral alpha and beta TCR counts tracked mutation counts.

TCRdb processed the 5' RACE reads anew with MiXCR; each CDR3 protein has one entry. Among approximately 12,000 distinct CDR3 sequences listed, 12% were seen once. Indicated time point: sample taken at primary tumor resection. Their recognized antigens are unknown. The sample was lung tumor tissue, taken at surgery. The receptors stem from a female donor with early-stage non-small cell lung cancer.

In regard to this clonotype: Mismatch with germline at one junction end may stem from a read error. The chain has TRBV7-6 and TRBJ2-7; TRBD2 might be the D (6 bases). CDR1 and CDR2 (germline): SGHVS, FNYEAQ. This CDR3 has 14 residues. The CDR3 coding sequence is TGTGTCAGCAGCCGATCGGGACTCCCCTACGAGCAGTACTTC. It translates to CVSSRSGLPYEQYF.

In its sample, this clonotype ranks as medium-sized. The chain recombines TRBV6-2 or TRBV6-3 with TRBJ2-2; D is ambiguous. V dropped 7 bases and J dropped 2 bases, with 11 bases sitting between them. In germline, CDR1 is MNHEY, CDR2 SVGEGT. This CDR3 region has 14 residues. CDR3 in amino acids: CASTDTVNTGELFF. Written as DNA, the CDR3 is TGTGCCAGCACCGACACCGTAAACACCGGGGAGCTGTTTTTT.

V gene TRBV20-1 combines with J gene TRBJ2-3, with a weak D call TRBD1 (5 bases). Trimming stripped 0 bases from V and 0 bases from J, with 13 bases between. The germline CDR1 and CDR2 sequences are DFQATT and SNEGSKA (reference sequence). The CDR3 consists of 16 residues. Written as DNA, the CDR3 is TGCAGTGCTAGAGATTATGGCGGACATAGCACAGATACGCAGTATTTT. As protein: CSARDYGGHSTDTQYF.

Points on this clonotype: Germline and junction disagree at one end, which may indicate a read error. The rearrangement joins TRBV5-6 to TRBJ1-1; perhaps TRBD1 as D (5 bases). Per the germline V gene, CDR1 is SGHDT and CDR2 is YYEEEE. CDR3 size: 14 residues. The CDR3 nucleotides are TGTGCCAGCAGCTTCGGGGATAGGGGCGCCGAAGCATTCTTT. Translated: CASSFGDRGAEAFF.

This clonotype was observed many times. This chain links TRBV4-2 with TRBJ2-5; possible D gene TRBD1, 5 bases. V lost 3 bases to trimming and J lost 1 base, with 12 bases between them. The germline CDR1 and CDR2 sequences are LGHNA and YNFKEQ. The CDR3 extends over 15 amino acids. The CDR3 DNA follows: TGTGCCAGCAGCCATGAATTCGACAGCCAAGAGACCCAGTACTTC. It encodes CASSHEFDSQETQYF.

The chain has TRBV6-2 or TRBV6-3 and TRBJ2-6, with 8 bases matching TRBD1. Germline trimming cut 2 bases from V and 1 base from J; bases unmatched to any gene: 10. From germline, CDR1 is MNHEY and CDR2 SVGEGT. The CDR3 consists of 19 residues. CDR3 residues: CASSYATGQVRSGANVLTF. DNA for the CDR3: TGTGCCAGCAGTTACGCGACGGGACAGGTGCGATCTGGGGCCAACGTCCTGACTTTC.

V is TRBV7-6 and J is TRBJ2-1; 9 positions agree with TRBD2. Losses at the gene ends were 5 bases for V and 0 bases for J; bases not matched to a gene: 11. Germline CDR1 and CDR2: SGHVS and FNYEAQ. This CDR3 has 18 amino acids. Written as DNA, the CDR3 is TGTGCCAGCAGCCCTTTGCTAGCGGGGTTTAGCTCCTACAATGAGCAGTTCTTC. Residues: CASSPLLAGFSSYNEQFF.

This clonotype was recorded at least ten times. V is TRBV27 and J is TRBJ2-1; 10 bases align to TRBD2. The ends lost 6 bases at V and 9 bases at J; junction bases unmatched: 14. The germline CDR1 and CDR2 sequences are MNHEY and SMNVEV (reference sequence). This CDR3 comprises 16 residues. CDR3 sequence: CASSPKSGGARVEQFF. The CDR3, as DNA: TGTGCCAGCAGCCCAAAGAGCGGGGGGGCACGGGTTGAGCAGTTCTTC.

The chain joins TRBV9 to TRBJ1-6; D gene uncertain. Germline V lookup: CDR1 SGDLS, CDR2 YYNGEE. Trimming pared 3 bases from V and 5 bases from J, leaving 6 bases between. CDR3 length equals 13 residues. DNA of the CDR3: TGTGCCAGCAGCGAGGGAGATAATTCACCCCTCCACTTT. Amino acids: CASSEGDNSPLHF.

This clonotype was counted ten times or more. A much larger clonotype is one base distant, so this may be a read error. This chain connects TRBV7-3 to TRBJ2-5, with D tentatively TRBD2 (5 bases). The CDR3 covers 13 residues. Germline loops: CDR1 SGHTA, CDR2 FQGTGA. The V gene lost 2 bases and the J gene lost 9 bases, with 13 bases spanning the gap. The CDR3 loop is CASSLGIGVAQYF. The DNA of the CDR3 is TGTGCCAGCAGCTTAGGGATCGGGGTGGCCCAGTACTTC.

This clonotype appeared many times. The chain uses TRBV27 and TRBJ2-1; D gene unclear. Germline V gene lookup returns CDR1 MNHEY and CDR2 SMNVEV (reference sequence). CDR3 size: 15 residues. V was trimmed by 6 bases and J by 6 bases, leaving 18 bases between them. CDR3: CASRKVLAGSNEQFF. DNA of the CDR3: TGTGCCAGCAGAAAGGTTTTGGCCGGGTCCAATGAGCAGTTCTTC.

This clonotype was counted many times. The chain employs TRBV28 and TRBJ2-2; D assignment may be TRBD1 or TRBD2 (6 bases each). The CDR3 runs 16 residues. Trimming pared 7 bases from V and 0 bases from J, leaving 15 bases between. Germline CDR1 and CDR2: MDHEN and SYDVKM. The CDR3 sequence is CASNLWGAANTGELFF. Written as DNA, the CDR3 is TGTGCCAGCAACCTCTGGGGGGCCGCGAACACCGGGGAGCTGTTTTTT.

This clonotype occurred many times. The rearrangement joins TRBV7-8 to TRBJ1-2; 7 bases are shared with TRBD1. The CDR3 runs to 13 residues. The V and J ends lost 6 bases and 9 bases, in that order; junction bases with no gene match: 10. Looked up from germline, CDR1 is SGHVS and CDR2 is FQNEAQ. CDR3 residues: CASSQEEGQRYTF. CDR3 nucleotide sequence: TGTGCCAGCAGTCAAGAAGAGGGACAGCGCTACACCTTC.

The genes are TRBV9 and TRBJ2-5; 8 nucleotides align to TRBD1. The V segment lost 3 bases and the J segment 5 bases; nucleotides outside the gene matches: 6. From germline, CDR1 is SGDLS and CDR2 YYNGEE. The CDR3 runs 14 residues. The CDR3 DNA reads as TGTGCCAGCAGCGCAGGACAGGGTTGGGAGACCCAGTACTTC. This encodes CASSAGQGWETQYF.

The J gene is TRBJ2-7, the V gene TRBV5-5, with D possibly called TRBD1 or TRBD2 (5 bases each). The CDR3 contains 14 residues. The ends were cut back, 4 bases at V and 1 base at J, with 12 bases in the middle. Germline V gene sequence: CDR1 SGHKS, CDR2 YYEKEE (reference sequence). The CDR3, as DNA: TGTGCCAGCAGCAACCGGGACCTATCCTACGAGCAGTACTTC. Translating it yields CASSNRDLSYEQYF.

This clonotype was found many times. The chain is built from TRBV7-6 and TRBJ2-7; TRBD2 matches at 10 bases. This CDR3 is built from 14 residues. The J segment lost 0 bases and the V segment lost 5 bases, leaving 1 base of the junction unmatched. Germline V gene lookup returns CDR1 SGHVS and CDR2 FNYEAQ. CDR3 sequence (DNA): TGTGCCAGCAGCCCTAGCGGGGGCTCCTACGAGCAGTACTTC. This encodes CASSPSGGSYEQYF.

This clonotype was detected many times. The chain uses TRBV4-2 and TRBJ1-4, with D perhaps matching TRBD1 (6 bases). The length of the CDR3 is 15 residues. Germline loops: CDR1 LGHNA, CDR2 YNFKEQ. With 0 bases removed from V and 8 bases from J, the gap between germline ends came to 13 bases. The CDR3 sequence: CASSQDGAGVEKLFF. In DNA, the CDR3 is TGTGCCAGCAGCCAAGATGGAGCAGGGGTCGAAAAACTGTTTTTT.

This clonotype was counted at least ten times. V is TRBV3-1 and J is TRBJ2-5; 7 nucleotides align to TRBD2. CDR3 length: 13 amino acids. Germline loops: CDR1 LGHDT, CDR2 YNNKEL (reference sequence). Trimming cost V 7 bases and J 7 bases; bases outside gene matches: 9. CDR3 in amino acids: CASTAAGVRTQYF. DNA for the CDR3: TGTGCCAGCACCGCCGCGGGGGTCAGGACCCAGTACTTC.

This clonotype appeared many times. This sequence joins TRBV7-2 and TRBJ1-3; no firm D call. The CDR3 contains 16 residues. CDR1 is SGHTA, CDR2 FQGNSA, per germline. The ends were cut back, 2 bases at V and 3 bases at J, with 14 bases in the middle. CDR3 residues: CASSLLGLSLGNTIYF. The CDR3 nucleotides read TGTGCCAGCAGCTTATTAGGGCTTTCTCTTGGAAACACCATATATTTT.

This clonotype was seen many times. The V call is TRBV7-6, the J call TRBJ2-7, with D possibly called TRBD1 or TRBD2 (5 bases each). Germline V gene sequence: CDR1 SGHVS, CDR2 FNYEAQ. The length of the CDR3 is 14 residues. V lost 5 bases and J lost 2, with 13 bases in between. CDR3 protein: CASSPEVGAYEQYF. The CDR3 nucleotides are TGTGCCAGCAGCCCCGAGGTGGGGGCCTACGAGCAGTACTTC.

This clonotype has a handful of counts. V gene TRBV6-2 or TRBV6-3 combines with J gene TRBJ2-7; 11 nucleotides match TRBD1. Losses at the gene ends were 7 bases for V and 2 bases for J; bases not matched to a gene: 4. The CDR3 runs 14 residues. Germline values: CDR1 MNHEY, CDR2 SVGEGT. The DNA of the CDR3 is TGTGCCAGCATCAGGACAGGGGGCCCCTACGAGCAGTACTTC. Its protein is CASIRTGGPYEQYF.

This clonotype has a handful of counts. The chain combines TRBV6-1 with TRBJ2-7; 12 positions match TRBD2. The junction had 6 bases not matched to a gene; V was cut back by 6 bases and J by 6 bases. CDR1 and CDR2 from the germline V gene are MNHNS and SASEGT. The CDR3 runs 14 residues. CDR3 loop: CASRTSGSRSEQYF. In nucleotides, the CDR3 is TGTGCCAGCAGGACTAGCGGGAGTAGGAGCGAGCAGTACTTC.

This clonotype is categorized as medium-sized (0.01 to 0.1%). The chain recombines TRBV7-2 with TRBJ2-3; tentatively, D is TRBD2 (6 bases). Germline V gives CDR1 SGHTA, CDR2 FQGNSA. The CDR3 runs 13 residues. V was trimmed by 1 base and J by 6 bases, leaving 8 bases between them. This CDR3 is CASSLGSGDTQYF. The CDR3 bases are TGTGCCAGCAGCTTAGGGAGCGGGGATACGCAGTATTTT.

Within the sample, this clonotype is medium-sized (0.01 to 0.1%). The chain joins TRBV6-6 to TRBJ2-3; TRBD2 is a possible D gene (5 bases). Germline V CDR1 and CDR2: MNHNY, SVGAGI (reference sequence). The CDR3 contains 14 residues. Deletions cut 6 bases from V and 0 bases from J, with 10 bases between. The CDR3 spells CASSRRTSTDTQYF. The CDR3 nucleotides read TGTGCCAGCAGCCGCAGGACTAGCACAGATACGCAGTATTTT.

This clonotype was seen ten or more times. The chain carries TRBV20-1 and TRBJ2-5; 7 nucleotides line up with TRBD2. CDR3 length: 14 residues. Germline trimming cut 6 bases from V and 2 bases from J; bases unmatched to any gene: 9. The germline V gene encodes CDR1 DFQATT and CDR2 SNEGSKA (reference sequence). The CDR3 reads CSAPPSGLQETQYF. In DNA form, the CDR3 reads TGCAGTGCCCCCCCTAGCGGCCTTCAAGAGACCCAGTACTTC.

This clonotype showed up many times. The chain recombines TRBV6-2 or TRBV6-3 with TRBJ2-2, with D unclear. The CDR3 covers 17 residues. V gave up 5 bases and J gave up 5 bases, with 21 bases separating them. Germline CDR1 MNHEY, CDR2 SVGEGT. In DNA form, the CDR3 reads TGTGCCAGCAGTCACCTTTGGCAGGACCTAGGGACCGGGGAGCTGTTTTTT. It translates to CASSHLWQDLGTGELFF.

This clonotype occurred many times. The chain is built from TRBV6-5 and TRBJ1-1; 8 nucleotides agree with TRBD1. This CDR3 has 16 residues. The V and J ends lost 6 bases and 0 bases, in that order; junction bases with no gene match: 9. Per germline, CDR1 MNHEY and CDR2 SVGAGI. CDR3 nucleotides: TGTGCCAGCAGACCCCGACAGGGGACTATGAACACTGAAGCTTTCTTT. Amino acids: CASRPRQGTMNTEAFF.

The CDR3 here is CASSNTGPPRGGEQYF. CDR3 DNA sequence: TGTGCCAGCAGCAATACAGGGCCACCCAGGGGGGGCGAGCAGTACTTC. J is TRBJ2-7 and V is TRBV27; D is possibly TRBD1 or TRBD2 (7 bases each). This CDR3 has 16 residues. Germline CDR1 and CDR2: MNHEY and SMNVEV (reference sequence). The V end lost 6 bases, the J end lost 6 bases, and 24 bases lay between the germline ends.